This section outlines one TCR beta chain sequence together with its context. The data originate from a study of blood T cell repertoires in COVID-19. Overall study context: Collection of acute and convalescent COVID-19 samples took place in the United States, Italy and Spain.

The CDR3 is 12 residues long. Between the trimmed V and J ends, which lost 7 bases and 5 bases, there was a span of 11 bases. CDR1 and CDR2 (germline): MNHNY, SVGAGI (reference sequence). Generated by immunoSEQ multiplex PCR, the TCRdb table keeps only in-frame clones and is missing some. Counted here are 100,000 to 150,000 clones, about 91% occurring once; the ten biggest clones make up 10% to 13%. V gene TRBV6-6 combines with J gene TRBJ2-5; a weak D match, TRBD2 (6 bases). What was sequenced was peripheral blood. This sequence originates from a man between 50 and 59 years old with acute or convalescent COVID-19. The DNA of the CDR3 is TGTGCCAGCACACAGGCGGGGGAGACCCAGTACTTC. This codes for CASTQAGETQYF.